A single sample is the source of the 24 T cell receptor beta chains below, sequenced in a study of read filtering for tumor transcriptome and immune sequencing. Molecular barcoded adaptors covering alpha/delta and beta/gamma chains were used on approximately 440 ng RNA. MiXCR was run by TCRdb on the reads, yielding one entry per CDR3 protein. Of roughly 130,000 distinct CDR3 sequences in the sample, approximately 12% are singletons; the top ten hold about 10%. The sequenced sample was a population of CD138-negative cells sorted from bone marrow. The receptors were sampled from a donor at least 40 years old with multiple myeloma.

This clonotype was picked up many times. This chain links TRBV7-9 with TRBJ2-1; 9 bases are shared with TRBD2. V gave up 5 bases and J gave up 6 bases; unmatched junction bases: 17. The CDR3 totals 18 residues. Looked up from germline, CDR1 is SEHNR and CDR2 is FQNEAQ (reference sequence). The CDR3 region is CASSPSKIAGARANEQFF. The CDR3 DNA reads TGTGCCAGCAGCCCATCCAAAATAGCGGGAGCCAGGGCCAATGAGCAGTTCTTC.

This clonotype was recorded only once. Possible read error: a much larger clone is one base away. The CDR3 reads CASRPGQRFDEQYF. The CDR3 bases are TGTGCCAGCCGTCCGGGACAGCGTTTCGACGAGCAGTACTTC. The rearrangement uses TRBV12-3 or TRBV12-4 and TRBJ2-7; TRBD1 matches 7 bases. The CDR3 consists of 14 residues. Trimming cost V 8 bases and J 5 bases; bases outside gene matches: 12.

This clonotype was seen a handful of times. A much larger clone sits a single nucleotide away, making a read error possible. The J gene is TRBJ2-1, the V gene TRBV20-1; weak D call: TRBD2 (6 bases). The CDR3 consists of 14 residues. Between the trimmed V and J ends, which lost 3 bases and 6 bases, there was a span of 15 bases. The germline V gene has CDR1 DFQATT and CDR2 SNEGSKA (reference sequence). The CDR3 protein is CSAREGDFCNEQFF. CDR3 nucleotide sequence: TGCAGTGCTAGGGAGGGTGACTTCTGCAATGAGCAGTTCTTC.

The V gene is TRBV12-3 or TRBV12-4, the J gene TRBJ1-1, with D hard to call. This CDR3 has 13 amino acids. V lost 4 bases to trimming and J lost 1 base, with 7 bases between them. CDR3 coding DNA: TGTGCCAGCAGTTCGAAGGGGAACACTGAAGCTTTCTTT. Translated, it gives CASSSKGNTEAFF.

This clonotype was observed at least ten times. J is TRBJ2-6 and V is TRBV7-9; D may match TRBD1 or TRBD2 (5 bases each). CDR3 length: 18 amino acids. Germline assignment: CDR1 SEHNR and CDR2 FQNEAQ (reference sequence). Between the trimmed V and J ends, which lost 5 bases and 2 bases, there was a span of 19 bases. CDR3: CASSRGSPGLAGANVLTF. CDR3 bases: TGTGCCAGCAGCCGCGGGTCACCAGGGCTGGCTGGGGCCAACGTCCTGACTTTC.

This clonotype was detected many times. The chain links TRBV9 to TRBJ2-3, with D possibly matching TRBD2 (5 bases). Trimming stripped 2 bases from V and 2 bases from J, with 9 bases between. Germline CDR1 is SGDLS and CDR2 is YYNGEE. The CDR3 runs to 14 residues. The CDR3 bases are TGTGCCAGCAGCGTCCAGCGGCACACAGATACGCAGTATTTT. This encodes CASSVQRHTDTQYF.

Worth noting for this clonotype: A far larger clone is a single base away, which makes a read error likely. The V gene is TRBV11-1, the J gene TRBJ1-6; TRBD1 might be the D (6 bases). CDR1 SGHAT and CDR2 FQDESV come from the germline V gene (reference sequence). This CDR3 has 15 residues. The CDR3 is CASGLDHRDLSPLHF. The CDR3 coding sequence is TGTGCCAGCGGCTTAGACCACAGGGATCTTTCACCCCTCCACTTT.

This chain connects TRBV11-2 to TRBJ2-7; 9 nucleotides align to TRBD2. CDR1 is SGHAT and CDR2 is FQNNGV in the germline V gene. There are 13 residues in the CDR3. Trimming took 7 bases from V and 9 from J; bases not matched to a gene: 10. The CDR3 loop reads CASTRTSERLQYF. CDR3 nucleotides: TGTGCCAGCACCAGGACTAGCGAAAGACTGCAGTACTTC.

The chain uses TRBV7-2 and TRBJ1-5, with a possible D match to TRBD1 (6 bases). The length of the CDR3 is 14 residues. Germline V gives CDR1 SGHTA, CDR2 FQGNSA. V lost 2 bases, J lost 6 bases, and 11 bases lay in between. Here the CDR3 DNA reads TGTGCCAGCAGCTTAAATACAGGGTCTCAGCCCCAGCATTTT. Its protein is CASSLNTGSQPQHF.

This clonotype was found many times. V and J are TRBV6-2 or TRBV6-3 and TRBJ2-1; D gene uncertain. V was trimmed by 0 bases and J by 2 bases, leaving 8 bases between them. Germline V gives CDR1 MNHEY, CDR2 SVGEGT. The CDR3 is made up of 15 amino acids. The CDR3 spells CASSYSRAPYNEQFF. In DNA, the CDR3 is TGTGCCAGCAGTTACTCGAGAGCCCCCTACAATGAGCAGTTCTTC.

The table lists this clonotype with many counts. V is TRBV29-1 and J is TRBJ2-7; D call uncertain. The CDR3 has 12 residues. The germline CDR1 and CDR2 sequences are SQVTM and ANQGSEA. Trimming took off 1 base at V and 5 bases at J, with 9 bases between the two ends. For the CDR3, the DNA is TGCAGCGTTGAAGCTTTAGGGAACGAGCAGTACTTC. It is translated as CSVEALGNEQYF.

Details on this clonotype: This likely comes from a read error, as the CDR3 has no conserved phenylalanine or tryptophan at its end. The genes are TRBV14 and TRBJ2-7; D may be TRBD1 or TRBD2 (5 bases each). Germline CDR1 and CDR2: SGHDN and FVKESK. With 2 bases removed from V and 4 bases from J, the gap between germline ends came to 12 bases. The length of the CDR3 is 14 residues. The CDR3, as DNA: TGTGCCAGCAGCCAATGGGACCGACATTACGAGCAGTACCTC. Translating gives CASSQWDRHYEQYL.

Ten or more counts support this clonotype. V is TRBV7-6 and J is TRBJ2-1, with D perhaps matching TRBD2 (5 bases). The germline V gene encodes CDR1 SGHVS and CDR2 FNYEAQ. The CDR3 consists of 16 residues. Trimming stripped 2 bases from V and 0 bases from J, with 11 bases between. CDR3: CASSLRSGSSYNEQFF. CDR3 bases: TGTGCCAGCAGCTTAAGGAGCGGAAGCTCCTACAATGAGCAGTTCTTC.

This clonotype was seen a handful of times. The gene calls are TRBV6-4 and TRBJ1-1, with 7 positions matching TRBD1. Per the germline V gene, CDR1 is MRHNA and CDR2 is SNTAGT. This CDR3 contains 18 residues. V trimming: 8 bases; J trimming: 0 bases; junction bases outside the gene matches: 18. Here the CDR3 reads CASQSGGRQGEMNTEAFF. CDR3 bases: TGTGCCAGCCAAAGTGGGGGTCGGCAGGGGGAGATGAACACTGAAGCTTTCTTT.

This clonotype was recorded at least ten times. CDR3 sequence reads: CASSFSGTVNTGELFF. The CDR3 DNA reads TGTGCCAGCAGCTTCTCCGGGACAGTGAACACCGGGGAGCTGTTTTTT. This chain links TRBV7-6 with TRBJ2-2, with 7 bases that match TRBD1. CDR1 and CDR2 (germline): SGHVS, FNYEAQ. Losses at the gene ends were 3 bases for V and 1 base for J; bases not matched to a gene: 5. There are 16 residues in the CDR3.

This clonotype was observed many times. J is TRBJ2-6 and V is TRBV28; no clear D. The ends were cut back, 7 bases at V and 4 bases at J, with 5 bases in the middle. This CDR3 contains 12 residues. Germline values: CDR1 MDHEN, CDR2 SYDVKM. The CDR3 sequence is CASTAGANVLTF. As DNA, the CDR3 is TGTGCCAGCACCGCGGGGGCCAACGTCCTGACTTTC.

This clonotype was counted at least ten times. The V gene is TRBV30, the J gene TRBJ2-2; TRBD1 aligns across 9 bases. With 8 bases clipped from V and 4 bases from J, the junction kept 14 bases outside the gene matches. The CDR3 runs 16 residues. Per germline, CDR1 GTSNPN and CDR2 SVGIG (reference sequence). The CDR3 here is CAVDTDRGVVTGELFF. CDR3 bases: TGTGCCGTGGATACGGACAGGGGAGTCGTCACCGGGGAGCTGTTTTTT.

Many counts were recorded for this clonotype. V is TRBV28 and J is TRBJ2-3; 8 bases fit TRBD2. Per germline, CDR1 MDHEN and CDR2 SYDVKM. The CDR3 contains 16 residues. J lost 7 bases, V lost 4 bases, and 13 bases had no gene match. The CDR3 DNA is TGTGCCAGCAGTTCCCCGGGGGGGGAGGGCCGGAATACGCAGTATTTT. This codes for CASSSPGGEGRNTQYF.

This clonotype was counted many times. The chain carries TRBV7-2 and TRBJ1-4, with D hard to call. There are 14 residues in the CDR3. The germline CDR1 and CDR2 sequences are SGHTA and FQGNSA. V lost 2 bases to trimming and J lost 5 bases, with 9 bases between them. In DNA, the CDR3 is TGTGCCAGCAGCTTACTGGCGGGGAATGAAAAACTGTTTTTT. Translating it yields CASSLLAGNEKLFF.

The chain has TRBV24-1 and TRBJ1-5; 11 bases fit TRBD1. This CDR3 contains 14 residues. The ends lost 9 bases at V and 5 bases at J; junction bases unmatched: 5. Germline-derived CDR1 and CDR2 are KGHDR and SFDVKD. CDR3 in amino acids: CATGQGARDQPQHF. CDR3 nucleotide sequence: TGTGCCACCGGACAGGGGGCGCGAGATCAGCCCCAGCATTTT.

This clonotype was seen many times. The junction differs from germline at one of its ends, possibly a read error. This chain connects TRBV14 to TRBJ2-1; 7 bases fit TRBD1. This CDR3 region has 13 residues. Germline V lookup: CDR1 SGHDN, CDR2 FVKESK. The CDR3, as DNA: TGTGCCAGCAGCCTAAGTTCCGGGACAGAAGTCGTCTTC. Its protein is CASSLSSGTEVVF.

V and J are TRBV7-9 and TRBJ1-6; D remains ambiguous. The CDR3 runs 14 residues. V lost 1 base, J lost 15 bases, and 16 bases lay in between. Germline V gene sequence: CDR1 SEHNR, CDR2 FQNEAQ (reference sequence). The CDR3 spells CASSLGGLSTFLHF. For the CDR3, the DNA is TGTGCCAGCAGCTTAGGAGGCTTAAGCACATTCCTCCACTTT.

V usage is TRBV2 and J usage is TRBJ1-2, with D hard to call. Germline V gene data show CDR1 as SNHLY and CDR2 as FYNNEI. The V end was cut by 3 bases, the J end by 0 bases, with 14 bases between. The CDR3 length is 16 residues. The CDR3 loop is CASSEEGLIPNYGYTF. CDR3 sequence (DNA): TGTGCCAGCAGTGAGGAAGGGCTGATACCTAACTATGGCTACACCTTC. Full variable domain (outside the CDR3, taken from reference TRBV2 and TRBJ1-2): EPEVTQTPSHQVTQMGQEVILRCVPISNHLYFYWYRQILGQKVEFLVSFYNNEISEKSEIFDDQFSVERPDGSNFTLKIRSTKLEDSAMYFCASSEEGLIPNYGYTFGSGTRLTVV.

The rearrangement links TRBV29-1 to TRBJ1-3; maybe TRBD1 (6 bases). CDR3 length: 15 residues. The ends were cut back, 4 bases at V and 1 base at J, with 14 bases in the middle. From germline, CDR1 is SQVTM and CDR2 ANQGSEA. CDR3 nucleotide sequence: TGCAGCGTTGCGGGGGCGGTCGCATCTGGAAACACCATATATTTT. Translated, it gives CSVAGAVASGNTIYF.